Listed here is a single T cell receptor (beta chain). Its matching antigen is unknown. This entry comes from a study of shared clonotypes between healthy human individuals. Findings and limits, study-wide: For naive CD4 cells, 4% to 5% of clonotypes were shared across a few donors. Naive subsets usually exceeded memory subsets in estimated richness. Sequencing of the sorted subsets was shown by rarefaction to be incomplete despite large depth.

V lost 3 bases to trimming and J lost 4 bases; unmatched junction nucleotides: 4. This CDR3 has 15 residues. Germline V gene sequence: CDR1 SGHTA, CDR2 FQGNSA. Sequencing used immunoSEQ multiplex PCR; TCRdb keeps in-frame clones, though not all of them. This sample has about 680,000 clones, with about 91% found just once. CD45RO-negative cells were positively selected for CCR7, leaving out terminally differentiated effector memory CD45RA+ cells. Caucasian adults living in Nashville, Tennessee, provided all samples. The sequencing sample was made of naive CD8+ T cells sorted from blood. This chain connects TRBV7-2 to TRBJ2-3, with 10 positions matching TRBD2. This sequence was found in a man aged 25 to 40 in good health. The CDR3 loop is CASSFSGRSADTQYF. As DNA, the CDR3 is TGTGCCAGCAGCTTTAGCGGGAGGAGCGCAGATACGCAGTATTTT.